Listed below are T cell receptor beta chains from one sample, sequenced in a study of blood T cell repertoires in COVID-19. Libraries were prepared by immunoSEQ multiplex PCR; TCRdb keeps only in-frame clonotypes and omits some of them. Among about 300,000 clones listed, roughly 89% were seen once. What was sequenced was PBMCs or T cells enriched from blood (not recorded which). These receptors were obtained from a man in his 60s who had recovered from COVID-19. Both conserved end residues are part of each CDR3. The D gene is left open where the match is weak. Clone size appears in some rows only: once, few, many, or a class for an expanded clone.

once	TRBV7-9	NA	TRBJ2-7	CASSRPRDEQYF	TGTGCCAGCAGCCGTCCCAGGGACGAGCAGTACTTC
NA	TRBV4-2	NA	TRBJ2-2	CASSQEGSGRGGHTGELFF	TGTGCCAGCAGCCAAGAGGGGTCTGGTAGGGGTGGGCACACCGGGGAGCTGTTTTTT
NA	TRBV30	NA	TRBJ1-5	CAWSAGLGDNQPQHF	TGTGCCTGGAGTGCAGGGTTGGGTGACAATCAGCCCCAGCATTTT
NA	TRBV30	NA	TRBJ2-7	CAWNLRSREQYF	TGTGCCTGGAACTTGAGGTCACGGGAGCAGTACTTC
NA	TRBV6-5	TRBD1	TRBJ2-7	CASTPGDSSSYEQYF	TGTGCCAGCACCCCCGGGGACAGCTCTTCCTACGAGCAGTACTTC
NA	TRBV7-3	NA	TRBJ2-6	CASSPRTDPGANVLTF	TGTGCCAGCAGCCCCCGGACAGACCCTGGGGCCAACGTCCTGACTTTC
NA	TRBV5-1	TRBD1	TRBJ1-6	CAGSFKQGNYNSPLHF	TGCGCCGGCAGCTTCAAACAGGGGAACTATAATTCACCCCTCCACTTT
NA	TRBV28	NA	TRBJ1-3	CASSSPGYYSGNTIYF	TGTGCCAGCAGTTCCCCCGGGTACTACTCTGGAAACACCATATATTTT
NA	TRBV9	TRBD2	TRBJ2-3	CASSLSSTSGSSLLARADTQYF	TGTGCCAGCAGCTTAAGCTCGACTAGCGGGAGTTCTCTCCTGGCAAGGGCAGATACGCAGTATTTT
NA	TRBV19	TRBD1	TRBJ1-2	CASSIAHGQGANYGYTF	TGTGCCAGTAGTATAGCACATGGACAGGGGGCTAACTATGGCTACACCTTC
NA	TRBV10-3	TRBD2	TRBJ2-7	CAISEGLAGYEQYF	TGTGCCATCAGTGAGGGACTAGCGGGGTACGAGCAGTACTTC
NA	TRBV28	TRBD2	TRBJ2-3	CASSPGGSGSSDTQYF	TGTGCCAGCAGTCCCGGTGGTAGCGGGAGCTCAGATACGCAGTATTTT
NA	TRBV11-3	TRBD1	TRBJ2-2	CASSLMATGGTGELFF	TGTGCCAGCAGCCTAATGGCGACAGGGGGCACCGGGGAGCTGTTTTTT
NA	TRBV12-3/TRBV12-4	NA	TRBJ2-1	CASSKRNEQFF	TGTGCCAGCAGCAAGCGGAATGAGCAGTTCTTC
NA	TRBV5-4	NA	TRBJ1-3	CASSLGGTGNTIYF	TGTGCCAGCAGCTTAGGGGGAACTGGAAACACCATATATTTT
NA	TRBV3-1/TRBV3-2	TRBD2	TRBJ2-7	CASGGTGRGPRNF	TGTGCCAGCGGAGGGACCGGGAGGGGCCCGCGGAACTTC
NA	TRBV29-1	NA	TRBJ2-3	CSMGLVTGDTQYF	TGCAGTATGGGCCTAGTGACAGGAGATACGCAGTATTTT
NA	TRBV12-5	NA	TRBJ2-1	CASGSQVYPYNEQFF	TGTGCTAGTGGGTCCCAGGTGTACCCCTACAATGAGCAGTTCTTC
once	TRBV20-1	TRBD2	TRBJ2-7	CSASLTSGIYEQYF	TGCAGTGCTAGTTTGACTAGCGGGATTTACGAGCAGTACTTC
NA	TRBV19	NA	TRBJ1-5	CASRKQGTQPQHF	TGTGCCAGTAGAAAACAGGGTACTCAGCCCCAGCATTTT
NA	TRBV24-1	TRBD1	TRBJ1-5	CATSDPGQGAGNQPQHF	TGTGCCACCAGTGATCCGGGACAGGGGGCCGGCAATCAGCCCCAGCATTTT
once	TRBV7-2	TRBD2	TRBJ2-7	CASSFGDGSGRSYEQYF	TGTGCCAGCAGCTTCGGTGACGGTAGCGGGAGATCCTACGAGCAGTACTTC
NA	TRBV19	TRBD1	TRBJ1-5	CASSPFPSYDRDGNQPQHF	TGTGCCAGTAGTCCCTTCCCCTCTTATGACAGGGATGGCAATCAGCCCCAGCATTTT
NA	TRBV29-1	NA	TRBJ2-3	CSVDSGTDTQYF	TGCAGCGTTGACAGCGGCACAGATACGCAGTATTTT
NA	TRBV5-6	TRBD1	TRBJ1-5	CASSFRTGVHQPQHF	TGTGCCAGCAGCTTCAGGACAGGGGTCCATCAGCCCCAGCATTTT
NA	TRBV10-3	TRBD2	TRBJ2-1	CAISGELLAGGYNEQFF	TGTGCCATCAGTGGGGAACTGCTAGCGGGGGGATACAATGAGCAGTTCTTC
NA	TRBV18	NA	TRBJ2-4	CASSTRGTGMDIQYF	TGTGCCAGCTCCACACGCGGGACCGGCATGGACATTCAGTACTTC
once	TRBV28	NA	TRBJ2-5	CASSFASRVETQYF	TGTGCCAGCAGTTTCGCCAGCAGGGTAGAGACCCAGTACTTC
NA	TRBV7-3	NA	TRBJ2-3	CASSRGLSTDTQYF	TGTGCCAGCAGCCGGGGACTTAGCACAGATACGCAGTATTTT
NA	TRBV7-6	TRBD2	TRBJ2-2	CASSLEVAGGSNTGELFF	TGTGCCAGCAGCTTAGAAGTAGCGGGAGGTTCGAACACCGGGGAGCTGTTTTTT
NA	TRBV3-1/TRBV3-2	TRBD1	TRBJ2-3	CASSQSQGEGTDTQYF	TGTGCCAGCAGCCAGTCACAGGGGGAAGGCACAGATACGCAGTATTTT
NA	TRBV19	TRBD1	TRBJ2-5	CASSPPGQGGRETQYF	TGTGCCAGTAGCCCTCCCGGACAGGGGGGACGGGAGACCCAGTACTTC
NA	TRBV5-1	TRBD1	TRBJ2-6	CASNPGTGALGANVLTF	TGCGCCAGCAATCCCGGGACAGGGGCGTTAGGGGCCAACGTCCTGACTTTC
NA	TRBV29-1	NA	TRBJ2-3	CSATVGDTQYF	TGCAGCGCCACGGTCGGAGATACGCAGTATTTT
many	TRBV19	NA	TRBJ2-7	CASSQQNQPSLYEQYF	TGTGCCAGTAGCCAGCAGAACCAACCTAGCCTCTACGAGCAGTACTTC
NA	TRBV5-8	NA	TRBJ2-1	CASSLAGRTYNEQFF	TGTGCCAGCAGCTTAGCGGGTCGGACCTACAATGAGCAGTTCTTC
NA	TRBV7-6	TRBD2	TRBJ2-5	CASSLGGLAGGQETQYF	TGTGCCAGCAGCTTAGGAGGACTAGCGGGGGGCCAAGAGACCCAGTACTTC
NA	TRBV2	NA	TRBJ1-3	CASTQYMIGASGNTIYF	TGTGCCAGCACTCAGTATATGATAGGGGCGTCTGGAAACACCATATATTTT
NA	TRBV9	TRBD2	TRBJ2-1	CASSVGTSGRNDEQFF	TGTGCCAGCAGCGTAGGGACTAGCGGGAGGAATGATGAGCAGTTCTTC
NA	TRBV9	TRBD2	TRBJ2-3	CASNGLSGRTNTQYF	TGTGCCAGCAACGGACTTAGCGGGAGGACAAATACGCAGTATTTT
once	TRBV27	TRBD2	TRBJ2-3	CASTNPSGGTDTQYF	TGTGCCAGCACCAACCCAAGCGGGGGCACAGATACGCAGTATTTT
NA	TRBV6-5	NA	TRBJ1-5	CASSYSRRLNQPQHF	TGTGCCAGCAGTTACTCGAGGCGGCTAAATCAGCCCCAGCATTTT
NA	TRBV9	NA	TRBJ2-7	CASSNFPGEAYEQYF	TGTGCCAGCAGCAACTTTCCCGGAGAGGCCTACGAGCAGTACTTC
NA	TRBV28	TRBD1	TRBJ2-2	CAGRTTGVTGELFF	TGTGCCGGACGAACGACAGGGGTCACCGGGGAGCTGTTTTTT
once	TRBV4-1	NA	TRBJ2-5	CASSQAAGETQYF	TGCGCCAGCAGCCAAGCCGCCGGAGAGACCCAGTACTTC
NA	TRBV19	TRBD1	TRBJ2-7	CASSTRTGFSSYEQYF	TGTGCCAGTTCGACCCGGACAGGGTTTAGCTCCTACGAGCAGTACTTC
NA	TRBV15	NA	TRBJ1-1	CGGGPAFF	TGTGGGGGAGGACCAGCTTTCTTT
NA	TRBV5-1	TRBD1	TRBJ1-4	CASSLVPMGQITPTNEKLFF	TGCGCCAGCAGCTTGGTTCCTATGGGACAGATAACTCCAACTAATGAAAAACTGTTTTTT
NA	TRBV4-2	NA	TRBJ1-3	CASSPRTVSGNTIYF	TGTGCCAGCAGCCCCCGGACAGTCTCTGGAAACACCATATATTTT
NA	TRBV15	NA	TRBJ1-3	CATSRDLPGSGNTIYF	TGTGCCACCAGCAGAGATCTACCAGGCTCTGGAAACACCATATATTTT